This T cell receptor beta chain was documented in a study of CD8 T cells in Susac syndrome. Broader study findings: The authors acknowledged that their TCR sequencing and HLA analysis involved a relatively small number of individuals.

TCR beta sequencing covered blood CD8+ and CD4+ T cells. TEMRA cells were enriched by FACS, and CD4+ and CD8+ T cells were negatively isolated. The authors reverse transcribed about 0.5 to 1 ug RNA with random hexamers. An immunoSEQ multiplex PCR amplified TCR beta CDR3 over 54 Vbeta and 13 Jbeta. MiXCR, run by TCRdb on the immunoSEQ multiplex PCR reads, gives a single entry per CDR3 protein. The sample consists of over 95,000 distinct CDR3 sequences, 85% to 95% of them appearing once. Comment on this clonotype: Its antigen is unidentified.

CDR3 length: 12 residues. Trimming removed 3 bases at V and 6 bases at J, with 8 bases between. This clonotype was obtained from a human donor in good health. Material for sequencing was CD4+ T cells from PBMCs. V and J are TRBV12-3 or TRBV12-4 and TRBJ1-1; D is ambiguous. The CDR3 spells CASSLFAPEAFF. The CDR3 DNA sequence: TGTGCCAGCAGTTTGTTCGCTCCTGAAGCTTTCTTT.